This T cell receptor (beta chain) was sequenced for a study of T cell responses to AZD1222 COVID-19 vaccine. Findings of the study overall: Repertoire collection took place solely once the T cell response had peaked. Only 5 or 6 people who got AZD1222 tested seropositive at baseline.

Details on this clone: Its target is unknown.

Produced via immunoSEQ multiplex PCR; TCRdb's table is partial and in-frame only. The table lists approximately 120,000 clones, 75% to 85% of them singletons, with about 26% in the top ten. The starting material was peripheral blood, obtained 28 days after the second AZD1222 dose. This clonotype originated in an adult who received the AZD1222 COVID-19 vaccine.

CDR3 region: CASSLERQTGSYEQYF. In nucleotides, the CDR3 is TGCGCCAGCAGCTTGGAACGGCAGACCGGCTCCTACGAGCAGTACTTC. The J gene is TRBJ2-7, the V gene TRBV5-1; D gene ambiguous. The CDR3 is 16 amino acids. Germline V gene data show CDR1 as SGHRS and CDR2 as YFSETQ. V lost 0 bases to trimming and J lost 0 bases, with 13 bases between them. The variable domain in full, with the rest retrieved from reference TRBV5-1 and TRBJ2-7, is KAGVTQTPRYLIKTRGQQVTLSCSPISGHRSVSWYQQTPGQGLQFLFEYFSETQRNKGNFPGRFSGRQFSNSRSEMNVSTLELGDSALYLCASSLERQTGSYEQYFGPGTRLTVT.